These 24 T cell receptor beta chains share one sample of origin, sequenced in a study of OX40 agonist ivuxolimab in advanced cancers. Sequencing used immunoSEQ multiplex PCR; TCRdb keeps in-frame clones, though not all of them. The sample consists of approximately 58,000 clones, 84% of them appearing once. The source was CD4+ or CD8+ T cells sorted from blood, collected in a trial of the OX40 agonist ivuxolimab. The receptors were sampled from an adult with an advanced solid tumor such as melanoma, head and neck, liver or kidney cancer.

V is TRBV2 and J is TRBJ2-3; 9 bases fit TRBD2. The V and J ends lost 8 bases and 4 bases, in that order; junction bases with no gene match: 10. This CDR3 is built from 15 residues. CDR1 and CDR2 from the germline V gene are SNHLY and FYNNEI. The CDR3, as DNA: TGTGCCAGCCTTAGGGGTAGCGGGGGACCAGATACGCAGTATTTT. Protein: CASLRGSGGPDTQYF.

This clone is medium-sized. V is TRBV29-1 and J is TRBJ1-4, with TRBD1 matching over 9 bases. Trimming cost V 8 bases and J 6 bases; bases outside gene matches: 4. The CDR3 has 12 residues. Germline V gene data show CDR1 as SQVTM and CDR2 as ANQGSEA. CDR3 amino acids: CSTRTGDEKLFF. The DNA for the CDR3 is TGCAGCACAAGGACAGGGGATGAAAAACTGTTTTTT.

This CDR3 is CASSLKNPGLADEQYF. Written as DNA, the CDR3 is TGTGCCAGCAGCTTAAAAAATCCGGGACTAGCAGACGAGCAGTACTTC. This chain connects TRBV7-2 to TRBJ2-7; TRBD2 agrees at 9 bases. The CDR3 consists of 16 residues. Looked up from germline, CDR1 is SGHTA and CDR2 is FQGNSA. J gave up 5 bases and V 2 bases, and 10 bases lay outside the gene matches.

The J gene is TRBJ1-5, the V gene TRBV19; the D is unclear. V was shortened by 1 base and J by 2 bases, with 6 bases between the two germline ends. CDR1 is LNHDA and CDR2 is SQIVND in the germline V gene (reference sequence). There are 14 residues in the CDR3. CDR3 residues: CASSIVRGNQPQHF. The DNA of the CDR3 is TGTGCCAGTAGTATAGTCCGGGGCAATCAGCCCCAGCATTTT.

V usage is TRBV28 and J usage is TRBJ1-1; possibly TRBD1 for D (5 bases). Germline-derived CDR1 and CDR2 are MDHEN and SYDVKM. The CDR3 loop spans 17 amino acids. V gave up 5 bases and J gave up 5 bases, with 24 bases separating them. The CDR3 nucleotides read TGTGCCAGCAGTCTCGACCGGGGGTCTTGGGGGGAGACTGAAGCTTTCTTT. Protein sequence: CASSLDRGSWGETEAFF.

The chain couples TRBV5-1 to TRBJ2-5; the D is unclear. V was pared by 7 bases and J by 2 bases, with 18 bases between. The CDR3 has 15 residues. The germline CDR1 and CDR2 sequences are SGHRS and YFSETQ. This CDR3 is CASAAQTGTQETQYF. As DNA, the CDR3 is TGCGCCAGCGCGGCCCAGACCGGTACGCAAGAGACCCAGTACTTC.

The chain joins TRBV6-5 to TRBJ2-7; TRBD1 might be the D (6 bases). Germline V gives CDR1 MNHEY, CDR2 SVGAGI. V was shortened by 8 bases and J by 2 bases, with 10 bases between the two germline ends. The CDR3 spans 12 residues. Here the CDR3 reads CASRTDTYEQYF. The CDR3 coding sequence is TGTGCCAGCCGGACAGATACCTACGAGCAGTACTTC.

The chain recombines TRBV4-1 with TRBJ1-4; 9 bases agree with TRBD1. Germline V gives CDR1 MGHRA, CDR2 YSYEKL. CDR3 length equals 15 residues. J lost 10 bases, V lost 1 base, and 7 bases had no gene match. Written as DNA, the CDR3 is TGCGCCAGCAGCCAAGGACAGGGGGTAAGGGCAAAACTGTTTTTT. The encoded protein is CASSQGQGVRAKLFF.

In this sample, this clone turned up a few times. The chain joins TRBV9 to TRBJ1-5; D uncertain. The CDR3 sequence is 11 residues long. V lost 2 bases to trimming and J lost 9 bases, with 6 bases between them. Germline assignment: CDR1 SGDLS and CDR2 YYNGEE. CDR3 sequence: CASSVVGPQHF. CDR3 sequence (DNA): TGTGCCAGCAGCGTCGTTGGGCCCCAGCATTTT.

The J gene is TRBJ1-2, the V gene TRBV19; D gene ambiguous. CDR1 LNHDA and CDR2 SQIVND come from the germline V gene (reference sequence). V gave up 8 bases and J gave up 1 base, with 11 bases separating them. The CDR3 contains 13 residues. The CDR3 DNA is TGTGCCAGTCTCGCGGGTTATAACTATGGCTACACCTTC. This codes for CASLAGYNYGYTF.

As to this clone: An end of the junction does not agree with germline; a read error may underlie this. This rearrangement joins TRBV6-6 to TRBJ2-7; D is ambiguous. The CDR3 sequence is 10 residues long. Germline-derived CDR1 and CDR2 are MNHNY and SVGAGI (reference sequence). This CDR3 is CASSYSVFLF. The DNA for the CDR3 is TGTGCCAGCAGTTACTCAGTCTTCTTGTTC.

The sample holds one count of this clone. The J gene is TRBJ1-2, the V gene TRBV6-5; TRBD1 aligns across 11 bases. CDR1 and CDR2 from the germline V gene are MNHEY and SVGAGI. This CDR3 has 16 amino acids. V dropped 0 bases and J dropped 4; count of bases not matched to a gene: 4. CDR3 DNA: TGTGCCAGCAGTTACTCGAGGACAGGGGGCGGCTATGGCTACACCTTC. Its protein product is CASSYSRTGGGYGYTF.

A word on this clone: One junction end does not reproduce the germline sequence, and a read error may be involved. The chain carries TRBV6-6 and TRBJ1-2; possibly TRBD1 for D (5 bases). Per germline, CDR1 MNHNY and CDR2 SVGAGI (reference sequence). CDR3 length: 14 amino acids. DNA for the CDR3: TGTGCCAGCAGTTACGCGGGCCAGGGCTCCTCTTGGGCCTTC. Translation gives CASSYAGQGSSWAF.

This CDR3 reads CASSQEFGYNSPLHF. In DNA form, the CDR3 reads TGTGCCAGCAGCCAAGAATTCGGATATAATTCACCCCTCCACTTT. The chain is built from TRBV14 and TRBJ1-6; D remains unclear. The V and J ends lost 0 bases and 4 bases respectively, with 7 bases between them. The CDR3 loop spans 15 amino acids. CDR1 SGHDN and CDR2 FVKESK come from the germline V gene.

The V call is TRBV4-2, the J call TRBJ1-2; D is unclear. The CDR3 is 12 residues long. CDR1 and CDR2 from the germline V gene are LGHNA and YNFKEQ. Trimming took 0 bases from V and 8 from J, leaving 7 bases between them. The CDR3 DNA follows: TGTGCCAGCAGCCAAGACCGGCACGGCTACACCTTC. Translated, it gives CASSQDRHGYTF.

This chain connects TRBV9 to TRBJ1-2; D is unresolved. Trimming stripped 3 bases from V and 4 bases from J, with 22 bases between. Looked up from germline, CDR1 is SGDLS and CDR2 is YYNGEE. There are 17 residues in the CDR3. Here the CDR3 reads CASSASRAERSFYGYTF. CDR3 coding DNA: TGTGCCAGCAGCGCTTCTCGGGCGGAAAGGTCTTTCTATGGCTACACCTTC. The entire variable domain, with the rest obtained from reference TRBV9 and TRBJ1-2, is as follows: DSGVTQTPKHLITATGQRVTLRCSPRSGDLSVYWYQQSLDQGLQFLIQYYNGEERAKGNILERFSAQQFPDLHSELNLSSLELGDSALYFCASSASRAERSFYGYTFGSGTRLTVV.

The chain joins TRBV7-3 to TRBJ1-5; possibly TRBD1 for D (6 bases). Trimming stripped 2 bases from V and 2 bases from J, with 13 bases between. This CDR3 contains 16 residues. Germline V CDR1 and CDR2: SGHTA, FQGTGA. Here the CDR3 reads CASSLGLPGGNQPQHF. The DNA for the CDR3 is TGTGCCAGCAGCTTAGGGTTGCCAGGGGGCAATCAGCCCCAGCATTTT.

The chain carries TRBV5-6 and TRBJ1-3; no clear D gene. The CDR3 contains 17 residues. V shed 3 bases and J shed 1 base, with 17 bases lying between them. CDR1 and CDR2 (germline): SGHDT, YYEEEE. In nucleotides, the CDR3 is TGTGCCAGCAGCTGGAGCGGCAGAAGGCGATCTGGAAACACCATATATTTT. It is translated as CASSWSGRRRSGNTIYF. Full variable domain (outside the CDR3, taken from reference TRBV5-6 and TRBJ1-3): DAGVTQSPTHLIKTRGQQVTLRCSPKSGHDTVSWYQQALGQGPQFIFQYYEEEERQRGNFPDRFSGHQFPNYSSELNVNALLLGDSALYLCASSWSGRRRSGNTIYFGEGSWLTVV.

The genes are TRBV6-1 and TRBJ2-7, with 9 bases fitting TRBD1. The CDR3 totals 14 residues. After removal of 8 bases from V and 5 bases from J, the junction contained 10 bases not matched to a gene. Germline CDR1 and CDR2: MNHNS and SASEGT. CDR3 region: CASGPGQGPDEQYF. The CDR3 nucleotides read TGTGCCAGCGGCCCGGGACAGGGTCCTGACGAGCAGTACTTC.

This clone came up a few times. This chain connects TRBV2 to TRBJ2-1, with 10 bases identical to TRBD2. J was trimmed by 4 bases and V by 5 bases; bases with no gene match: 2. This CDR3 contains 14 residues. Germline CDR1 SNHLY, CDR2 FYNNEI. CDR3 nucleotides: TGTGCCAGCAGTCCTAGCGGGAGTTACAATGAGCAGTTCTTC. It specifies CASSPSGSYNEQFF.

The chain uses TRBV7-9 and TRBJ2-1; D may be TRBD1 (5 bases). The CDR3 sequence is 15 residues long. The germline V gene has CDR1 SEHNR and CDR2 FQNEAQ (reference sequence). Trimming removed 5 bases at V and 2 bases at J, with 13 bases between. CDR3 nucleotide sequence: TGTGCCAGCAGCCCTCCGAAACAGGCCTACAATGAGCAGTTCTTC. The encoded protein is CASSPPKQAYNEQFF.

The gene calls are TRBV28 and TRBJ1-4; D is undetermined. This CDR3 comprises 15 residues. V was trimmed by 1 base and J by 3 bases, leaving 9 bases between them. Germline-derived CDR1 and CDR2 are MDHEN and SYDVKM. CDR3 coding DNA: TGTGCCAGCAGTTTATCTCGGACCGCTAATGAAAAACTGTTTTTT. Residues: CASSLSRTANEKLFF.

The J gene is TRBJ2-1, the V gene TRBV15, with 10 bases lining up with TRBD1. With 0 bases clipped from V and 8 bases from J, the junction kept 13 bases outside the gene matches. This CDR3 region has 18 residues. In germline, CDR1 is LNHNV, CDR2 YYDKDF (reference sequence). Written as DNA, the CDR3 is TGTGCCACCAGCAGAGATCAGGCGGGTAGGACAGGGGGTTATGAGCAGTTCTTC. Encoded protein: CATSRDQAGRTGGYEQFF.

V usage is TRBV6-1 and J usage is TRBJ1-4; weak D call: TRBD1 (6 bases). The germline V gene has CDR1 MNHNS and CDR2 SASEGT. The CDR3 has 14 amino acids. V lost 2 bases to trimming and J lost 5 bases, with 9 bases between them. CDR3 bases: TGTGCCAGCAGTGAACAGACAGGAAATGAAAAACTGTTTTTT. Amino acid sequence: CASSEQTGNEKLFF.